This T cell receptor (beta chain) was found in a study of blood T cell repertoires in COVID-19. As for the study in general: Some COVID-19 samples were acute and others convalescent; all came from the United States, Italy and Spain.

Trimming removed 8 bases from V and 4 bases from J; junction bases left unmatched: 4. Germline V CDR1 and CDR2: MGHDK, SYGVNS. This CDR3 has 13 residues. This table comes from immunoSEQ multiplex PCR, and its TCRdb copy is limited to in-frame clones, with some not included. The data hold about 250,000 clones, with under 90% observed a single time. This TCR came from a woman aged 40 to 50 who had been exposed to COVID-19. The sample consisted of PBMCs or T cells enriched from blood (not recorded which). This chain uses TRBV25-1 with TRBJ1-4, with 7 bases aligning to TRBD1. The CDR3 is CASLGQFNEKLFF. For the CDR3, the DNA is TGTGCCAGCCTGGGACAGTTTAATGAAAAACTGTTTTTT.